One and the same sample provided the 25 T cell receptor beta chains below, sequenced in a study of CD8 T cells in ankylosing spondylitis listed by TCRdb under 2017. The method behind the library was 5' RACE. The instrument given in TCRdb is Illumina HiSeq 2500. TCRdb's own reprocessing of the public reads used fastp at Q25 and MiXCR and kept productive beta chains. Each CDR3 protein gets just one entry, which takes the most common genes and DNA from the rows behind it. In this sample the table shows 100,000 or so distinct CDR3 sequences, around 24% of which occur a single time. The ten largest clones take up 10% to 15% of the sample. Sequences were obtained from synovial fluid, either unsorted or a sorted T cell fraction (not recorded which). These receptors were obtained from a male donor with ankylosing spondylitis.

This clonotype has a handful of counts. The rearrangement uses TRBV3-1 and TRBJ1-2; TRBD1 aligns across 7 bases. The CDR3 is 18 amino acids. Germline values: CDR1 LGHDT, CDR2 YNNKEL (reference sequence). After removal of 3 bases from V and 5 bases from J, the junction contained 18 bases not matched to a gene. CDR3 nucleotides: TGTGCCAGCAGCCAGCAACCGGGACAGAGAACATATGGGTATGGCTACACCTTC. This gives the protein CASSQQPGQRTYGYGYTF.

This chain joins TRBV7-9 and TRBJ2-7; D gene ambiguous. Per germline, CDR1 SEHNR and CDR2 FQNEAQ (reference sequence). The CDR3 loop spans 14 amino acids. Trimming pared 4 bases from V and 2 bases from J, leaving 12 bases between. CDR3: CASSSSVPPYEQYF. CDR3 sequence (DNA): TGTGCCAGCAGCTCCTCGGTCCCCCCCTACGAGCAGTACTTC.

This clonotype came up many times. The chain is built from TRBV3-1 and TRBJ2-3; maybe TRBD2 (6 bases). Germline V gives CDR1 LGHDT, CDR2 YNNKEL (reference sequence). This CDR3 spans 16 amino acids. The V end lost 4 bases, the J end lost 2 bases, and 16 bases lay between the germline ends. This CDR3 is CASSPWKIADTDTQYF. The CDR3 DNA reads as TGTGCCAGCAGCCCATGGAAGATAGCGGACACAGATACGCAGTATTTT.

This clonotype was found many times. The J gene is TRBJ2-3, the V gene TRBV4-1, with D unresolved. Germline V gives CDR1 MGHRA, CDR2 YSYEKL. Deletions cut 1 base from V and 4 bases from J, with 21 bases between. There are 18 residues in the CDR3. CDR3 sequence (DNA): TGCGCCAGCAGCCAAGTTAAAAAAGGAGTTATTGGCGCAGATACGCAGTATTTT. The encoded protein is CASSQVKKGVIGADTQYF.

This clonotype was picked up many times. V and J are TRBV5-5 and TRBJ2-5, with 8 nucleotides matching TRBD2. The germline V gene encodes CDR1 SGHKS and CDR2 YYEKEE (reference sequence). J was trimmed by 5 bases and V by 4 bases; bases with no gene match: 7. CDR3 length: 14 residues. This CDR3 reads CASSPGGVQETQYF. As DNA, the CDR3 is TGTGCCAGCAGCCCGGGGGGGGTTCAGGAGACCCAGTACTTC.

This clonotype came up a few times. The chain links TRBV20-1 to TRBJ2-3, with TRBD2 matching over 7 bases. This CDR3 is built from 16 residues. J lost 4 bases, V lost 1 base, and 11 bases had no gene match. Germline loops: CDR1 DFQATT, CDR2 SNEGSKA (reference sequence). The CDR3 reads CSARGLAGEMADTQYF. The CDR3 DNA sequence: TGCAGTGCTAGAGGTTTGGCGGGAGAGATGGCAGATACGCAGTATTTT.

V gene TRBV5-1 combines with J gene TRBJ2-5; TRBD2 might be the D (6 bases). V gave up 4 bases and J gave up 0 bases, with 10 bases separating them. This CDR3 has 14 residues. Per germline, CDR1 SGHRS and CDR2 YFSETQ. CDR3 in DNA: TGCGCCAGCAGCGTCCGGGACTACCAAGAGACCCAGTACTTC. This encodes CASSVRDYQETQYF.

The chain links TRBV15 to TRBJ2-1, with 11 bases that match TRBD2. The V and J ends lost 3 bases and 10 bases, in that order; junction bases with no gene match: 11. Germline CDR1 is LNHNV and CDR2 is YYDKDF (reference sequence). The CDR3 is 16 amino acids. Written as DNA, the CDR3 is TGTGCCACCAGCAGGGCACTAGCGGGAGAAAAGGGGGAGCAGTTCTTC. Encoded protein: CATSRALAGEKGEQFF.

In DNA, the CDR3 is TGTGCCAGCAGCGGGGGACTCAACGCAAATGAGCAGTTCTTC. Protein sequence: CASSGGLNANEQFF. The rearrangement links TRBV11-2 to TRBJ2-1; TRBD2 is a possible D gene (6 bases). Germline CDR1 reads SGHAT; CDR2 reads FQNNGV. Trimming removed 5 bases from V and 7 bases from J, with 15 bases in between. The CDR3 totals 14 residues.

This clonotype has a handful of counts. This chain joins TRBV29-1 and TRBJ2-3; TRBD1 or TRBD2 may be the D gene (5 bases each). The CDR3 totals 10 residues. Germline-derived CDR1 and CDR2 are SQVTM and ANQGSEA. CDR3 sequence (DNA): TGCGGGGGTCGCACAGATACGCAGTATTTT. It specifies CGGRTDTQYF.

This clonotype was picked up a small number of times. The rearrangement joins TRBV7-9 to TRBJ2-7, with D perhaps TRBD1 or TRBD2 (5 bases each). From germline, CDR1 is SEHNR and CDR2 FQNEAQ (reference sequence). The CDR3 spans 15 residues. V lost 1 base and J lost 1, with 11 bases in between. The CDR3 coding sequence is TGTGCCAGCAGCTTAGGCCGGGGCCCATCCTACGAGCAGTACTTC. Translated, it gives CASSLGRGPSYEQYF.

At least ten counts were recorded for this clonotype. CDR3 sequence: CASSPWDRGNYGYTF. The CDR3 nucleotides read TGCGCCAGCAGCCCCTGGGACAGGGGTAACTATGGCTACACCTTC. The chain employs TRBV4-1 and TRBJ1-2; 10 positions match TRBD1. The trim removed 4 bases at V and 1 base at J, leaving 3 bases unmatched. The V gene's germline CDR1 is MGHRA and CDR2 YSYEKL. This CDR3 region has 15 residues.

This clonotype was counted a single time. V and J are TRBV29-1 and TRBJ2-3; no clear D. Per the germline V gene, CDR1 is SQVTM and CDR2 is ANQGSEA. The V gene lost 3 bases and the J gene lost 2 bases, with 12 bases spanning the gap. The CDR3 extends over 14 amino acids. Here the CDR3 DNA reads TGCAGCGTTGAGGGCAGGAGATACACAGATACGCAGTATTTT. It is translated as CSVEGRRYTDTQYF.

The genes are TRBV6-1 and TRBJ2-7; D unclear. There are 11 residues in the CDR3. Trimming removed 5 bases from V and 4 bases from J, with 6 bases in between. Germline CDR1 MNHNS, CDR2 SASEGT. CDR3 nucleotide sequence: TGTGCCAGCAGTCAGGCTTACGAGCAGTACTTC. Encoded protein: CASSQAYEQYF.

The J gene is TRBJ2-1, the V gene TRBV4-1; D perhaps matches TRBD1 (6 bases). The germline V gene has CDR1 MGHRA and CDR2 YSYEKL. The ends were cut back, 2 bases at V and 5 bases at J, with 13 bases in the middle. CDR3 length: 15 residues. The CDR3 here is CASSQIQGMNNEQFF. DNA for the CDR3: TGCGCCAGCAGCCAAATACAGGGTATGAACAATGAGCAGTTCTTC.

This clonotype was counted only a few times. The rearrangement joins TRBV5-1 to TRBJ1-1, with 12 nucleotides matching TRBD1. This CDR3 comprises 16 residues. The junction had 5 bases not matched to a gene; V was cut back by 5 bases and J by 0 bases. Germline CDR1 is SGHRS and CDR2 is YFSETQ. The DNA for the CDR3 is TGCGCCAGCAGACCCGGGACAGGGGGCATGAACACTGAAGCTTTCTTT. It codes for CASRPGTGGMNTEAFF. The whole variable domain, remainder taken from reference TRBV5-1 and TRBJ1-1, is KAGVTQTPRYLIKTRGQQVTLSCSPISGHRSVSWYQQTPGQGLQFLFEYFSETQRNKGNFPGRFSGRQFSNSRSEMNVSTLELGDSALYLCASRPGTGGMNTEAFFGQGTRLTVV.

On this clonotype: The junction does not match germline at one end; this may be a read error. CDR3 sequence: CARSPQAATNEKLFF. The CDR3 DNA reads as TGTGCCAGATCACCACAAGCTGCAACTAATGAAAAACTGTTTTTT. J is TRBJ1-4 and V is TRBV18; no firm D call. The CDR3 length is 15 residues. Germline CDR1 is KGHSH and CDR2 is LQKENI.

The rearrangement uses TRBV6-1 and TRBJ2-3, with 14 positions matching TRBD2. The trim removed 4 bases at V and 4 bases at J, leaving 1 base unmatched. There are 15 residues in the CDR3. Germline V lookup: CDR1 MNHNS, CDR2 SASEGT. CDR3 bases: TGTGCCAGCAGTGGACTAGCGGGAGGGCCAGATACGCAGTATTTT. This gives the protein CASSGLAGGPDTQYF.

This clonotype appeared a few times. This chain joins TRBV29-1 and TRBJ2-3, with 7 nucleotides matching TRBD1. Germline V CDR1 and CDR2: SQVTM, ANQGSEA. The CDR3 is 15 amino acids. The V segment lost 6 bases and the J segment 2 bases; nucleotides outside the gene matches: 11. The chain's CDR3 is CSVPPQDRPTDTQYF. The CDR3 DNA is TGCAGCGTCCCCCCCCAGGACAGGCCCACAGATACGCAGTATTTT.

This chain connects TRBV20-1 to TRBJ1-1, with 7 bases fitting TRBD1. The V gene's germline CDR1 is DFQATT and CDR2 SNEGSKA (reference sequence). The CDR3 runs to 17 residues. With V trimmed by 1 base and J by 2 bases, 13 bases remained unmatched. The CDR3 region is CSARGLLQGQLNTEAFF. The CDR3 region has the DNA TGCAGTGCTAGAGGCCTCCTGCAGGGACAGCTAAACACTGAAGCTTTCTTT.

This clonotype has a single count. The CDR3 loop reads CASSLGGFPETQYF. In DNA form, the CDR3 reads TGTGCCAGCAGCTTAGGTGGGTTTCCAGAGACCCAGTACTTC. This chain links TRBV7-9 with TRBJ2-5; D uncertain. This CDR3 region has 14 residues. Between the trimmed V and J ends, which lost 1 base and 4 bases, there was a span of 10 bases. The germline CDR1 and CDR2 sequences are SEHNR and FQNEAQ (reference sequence).

This clonotype was observed a handful of times. This chain links TRBV2 with TRBJ2-3, with D unclear. From germline, CDR1 is SNHLY and CDR2 FYNNEI. This CDR3 region has 14 residues. Trimming left V 0 bases short and J 3 bases short, with 7 bases between. The CDR3 here is CASSEAAKTDTQYF. The CDR3 region has the DNA TGTGCCAGCAGTGAAGCGGCTAAAACAGATACGCAGTATTTT.

V usage is TRBV4-1 and J usage is TRBJ1-1; D might be TRBD1 (5 bases). The CDR3 is 16 amino acids. Germline CDR1 and CDR2: MGHRA and YSYEKL. V was clipped by 4 bases and J by 2 bases, with 17 bases between them. CDR3 region: CASSPNPKRGNTEAFF. CDR3 bases: TGCGCCAGCAGCCCTAACCCAAAGAGGGGTAACACTGAAGCTTTCTTT.

This clonotype was seen many times. The genes are TRBV11-2 and TRBJ2-3; 14 positions agree with TRBD2. CDR3 length equals 18 residues. Germline V gene data show CDR1 as SGHAT and CDR2 as FQNNGV. The V and J ends lost 5 bases and 1 base, in that order; junction bases with no gene match: 8. The CDR3 protein is CASSPTSGLAGGTDTQYF. DNA for the CDR3: TGTGCCAGCAGCCCGACCTCGGGACTAGCGGGGGGCACAGATACGCAGTATTTT. Looking up the rest from reference TRBV11-2 and TRBJ2-3 gives the full variable domain: EAGVAQSPRYKIIEKRQSVAFWCNPISGHATLYWYQQILGQGPKLLIQFQNNGVVDDSQLPKDRFSAERLKGVDSTLKIQPAKLEDSAVYLCASSPTSGLAGGTDTQYFGPGTRLTVL.

The table lists this clonotype with many counts. The chain couples TRBV4-2 to TRBJ2-2; no clear D gene. V dropped 4 bases and J dropped 2 bases, with 8 bases sitting between them. Looked up from germline, CDR1 is LGHNA and CDR2 is YNFKEQ. The CDR3 covers 14 residues. CDR3 nucleotide sequence: TGTGCCAGCAGCCGTGAAAGAAACACCGGGGAGCTGTTTTTT. It translates to CASSRERNTGELFF.